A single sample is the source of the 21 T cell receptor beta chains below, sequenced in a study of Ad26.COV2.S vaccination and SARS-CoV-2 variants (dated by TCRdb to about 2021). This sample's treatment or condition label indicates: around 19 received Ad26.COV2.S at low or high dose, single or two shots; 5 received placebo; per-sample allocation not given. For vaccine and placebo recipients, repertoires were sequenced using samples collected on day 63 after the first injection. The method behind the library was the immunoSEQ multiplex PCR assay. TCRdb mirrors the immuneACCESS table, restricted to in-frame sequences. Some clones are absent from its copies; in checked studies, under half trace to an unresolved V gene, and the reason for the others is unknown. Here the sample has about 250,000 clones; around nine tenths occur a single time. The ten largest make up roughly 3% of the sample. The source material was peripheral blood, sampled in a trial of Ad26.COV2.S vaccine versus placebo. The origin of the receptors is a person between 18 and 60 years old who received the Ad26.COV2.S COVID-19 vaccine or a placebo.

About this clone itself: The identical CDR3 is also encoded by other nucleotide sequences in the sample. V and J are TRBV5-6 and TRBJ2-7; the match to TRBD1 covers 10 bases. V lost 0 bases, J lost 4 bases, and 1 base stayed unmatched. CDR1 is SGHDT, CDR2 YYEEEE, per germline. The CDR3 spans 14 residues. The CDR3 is CASSLGTGGYEQYF. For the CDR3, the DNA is TGTGCCAGCAGCTTGGGGACAGGGGGGTACGAGCAGTACTTC.

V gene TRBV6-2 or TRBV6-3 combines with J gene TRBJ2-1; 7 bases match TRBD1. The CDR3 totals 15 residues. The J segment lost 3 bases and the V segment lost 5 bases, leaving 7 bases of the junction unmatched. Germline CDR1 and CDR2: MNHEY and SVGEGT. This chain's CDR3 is CASSPWTGVYNEQFF. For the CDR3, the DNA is TGTGCCAGCAGTCCCTGGACAGGCGTCTACAATGAGCAGTTCTTC.

Written as DNA, the CDR3 is TGTGCCAGCAGTGGACTAGCGGGTAGTTTTATTTTTTACAATGAGCAGTTCTTC. Translation gives CASSGLAGSFIFYNEQFF. V is TRBV6-4 and J is TRBJ2-1, with TRBD2 matching over 10 bases. CDR1 and CDR2 (germline): MRHNA, SNTAGT. The CDR3 has 18 amino acids. J was trimmed by 4 bases and V by 4 bases; bases with no gene match: 13.

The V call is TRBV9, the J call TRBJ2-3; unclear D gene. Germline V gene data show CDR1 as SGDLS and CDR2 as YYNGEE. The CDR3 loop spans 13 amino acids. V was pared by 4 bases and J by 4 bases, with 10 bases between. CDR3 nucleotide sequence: TGTGCCAGCAGCTTTCGAATCGCAGATACGCAGTATTTT. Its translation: CASSFRIADTQYF.

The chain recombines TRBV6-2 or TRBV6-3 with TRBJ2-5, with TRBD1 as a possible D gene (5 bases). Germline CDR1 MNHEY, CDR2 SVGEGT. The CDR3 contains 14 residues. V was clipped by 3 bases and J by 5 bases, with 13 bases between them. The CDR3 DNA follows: TGTGCCAGCAGTTATGGGCAGGGTGGGGAGACCCAGTACTTC. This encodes CASSYGQGGETQYF.

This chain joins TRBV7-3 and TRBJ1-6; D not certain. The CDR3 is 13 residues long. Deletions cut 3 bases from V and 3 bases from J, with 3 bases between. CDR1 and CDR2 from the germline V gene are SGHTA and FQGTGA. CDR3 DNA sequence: TGTGCCAGCAGCTTCGGCTATAATTCACCCCTCCACTTT. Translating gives CASSFGYNSPLHF.

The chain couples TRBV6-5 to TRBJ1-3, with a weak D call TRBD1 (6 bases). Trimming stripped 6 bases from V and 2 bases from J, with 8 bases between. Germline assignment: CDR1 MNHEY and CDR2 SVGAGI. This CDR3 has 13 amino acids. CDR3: CASRAGAGNTIYF. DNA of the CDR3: TGTGCCAGCAGGGCAGGGGCTGGAAACACCATATATTTT.

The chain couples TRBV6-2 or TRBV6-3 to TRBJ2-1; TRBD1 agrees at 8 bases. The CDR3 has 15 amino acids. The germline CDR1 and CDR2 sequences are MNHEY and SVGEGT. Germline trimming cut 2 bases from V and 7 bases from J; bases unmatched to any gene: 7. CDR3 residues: CASSYQDREFNEQFF. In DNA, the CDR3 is TGTGCCAGCAGTTACCAGGACAGGGAGTTTAATGAGCAGTTCTTC.

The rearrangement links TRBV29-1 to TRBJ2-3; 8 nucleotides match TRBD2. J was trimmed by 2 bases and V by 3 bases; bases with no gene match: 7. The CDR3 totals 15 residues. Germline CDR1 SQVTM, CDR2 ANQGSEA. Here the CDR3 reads CSVELLAAITDTQYF. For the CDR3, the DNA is TGCAGCGTTGAGTTACTAGCGGCCATCACAGATACGCAGTATTTT.

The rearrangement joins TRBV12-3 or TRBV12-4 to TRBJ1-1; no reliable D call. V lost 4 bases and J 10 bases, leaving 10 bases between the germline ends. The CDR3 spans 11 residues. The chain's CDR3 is CASSSWDGAFF. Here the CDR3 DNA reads TGTGCCAGCAGTTCCTGGGATGGAGCTTTCTTT.

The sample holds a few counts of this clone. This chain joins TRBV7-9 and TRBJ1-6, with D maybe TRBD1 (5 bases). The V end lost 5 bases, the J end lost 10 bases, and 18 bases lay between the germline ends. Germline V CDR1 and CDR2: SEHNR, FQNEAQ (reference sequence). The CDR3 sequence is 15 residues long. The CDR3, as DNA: TGTGCCAGCAGCCTCTCCCGGGGGGGTGAATCACCCCTCCACTTT. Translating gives CASSLSRGGESPLHF.

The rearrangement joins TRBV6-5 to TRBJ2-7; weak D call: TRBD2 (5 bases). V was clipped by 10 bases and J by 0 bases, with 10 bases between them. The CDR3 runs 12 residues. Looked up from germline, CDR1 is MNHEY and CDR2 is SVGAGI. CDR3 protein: CATGYYSYEQYF. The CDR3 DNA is TGTGCCACGGGATACTACTCCTACGAGCAGTACTTC.

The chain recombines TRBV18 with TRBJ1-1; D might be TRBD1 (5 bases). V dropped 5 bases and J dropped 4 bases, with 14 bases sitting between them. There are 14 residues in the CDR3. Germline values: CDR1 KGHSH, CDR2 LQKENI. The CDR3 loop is CASSTTVQGTEAFF. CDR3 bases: TGTGCCAGCTCAACCACGGTTCAGGGCACTGAAGCTTTCTTT.

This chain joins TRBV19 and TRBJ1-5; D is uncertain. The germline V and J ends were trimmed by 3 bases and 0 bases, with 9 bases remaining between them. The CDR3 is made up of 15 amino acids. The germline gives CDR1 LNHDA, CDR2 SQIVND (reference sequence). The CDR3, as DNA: TGTGCCAGTAGTATGAAGGGAAATAGCAATCAGCCCCAGCATTTT. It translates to CASSMKGNSNQPQHF.

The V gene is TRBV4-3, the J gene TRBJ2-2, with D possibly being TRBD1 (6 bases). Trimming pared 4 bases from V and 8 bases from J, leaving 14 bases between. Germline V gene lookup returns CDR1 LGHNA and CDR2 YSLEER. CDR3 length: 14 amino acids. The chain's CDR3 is CASSPLGGEGELFF. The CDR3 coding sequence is TGCGCCAGCAGCCCCCTAGGGGGAGAGGGGGAGCTGTTTTTT.

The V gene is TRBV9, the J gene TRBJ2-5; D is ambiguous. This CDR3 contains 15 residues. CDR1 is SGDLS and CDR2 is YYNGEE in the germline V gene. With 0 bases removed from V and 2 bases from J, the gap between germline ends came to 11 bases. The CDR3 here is CASSVGPGPQETQYF. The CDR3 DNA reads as TGTGCCAGCAGCGTAGGGCCAGGACCTCAAGAGACCCAGTACTTC.

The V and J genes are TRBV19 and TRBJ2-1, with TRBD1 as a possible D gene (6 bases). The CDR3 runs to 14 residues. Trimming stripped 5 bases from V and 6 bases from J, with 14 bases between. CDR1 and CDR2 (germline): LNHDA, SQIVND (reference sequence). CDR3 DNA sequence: TGTGCCAGTAGTGATTGGCAGGGGAGCAATGAGCAGTTCTTC. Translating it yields CASSDWQGSNEQFF.

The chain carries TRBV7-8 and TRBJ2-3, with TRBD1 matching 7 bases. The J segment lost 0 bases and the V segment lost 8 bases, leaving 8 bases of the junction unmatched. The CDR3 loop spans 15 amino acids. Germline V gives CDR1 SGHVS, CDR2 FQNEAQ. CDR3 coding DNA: TGTGCCAGCCGAATGGGGGACAGCAGCACAGATACGCAGTATTTT. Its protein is CASRMGDSSTDTQYF.

The CDR3 bases are TGTGCCAGCAGTTTGCCCAGACAGGGGACCTTCGGGGGCGGCTACACCTTC. It specifies CASSLPRQGTFGGGYTF. The V gene is TRBV5-6, the J gene TRBJ1-2; 8 nucleotides line up with TRBD1. The CDR3 covers 17 residues. V dropped 5 bases and J dropped 8; count of bases not matched to a gene: 20. From germline, CDR1 is SGHDT and CDR2 YYEEEE.

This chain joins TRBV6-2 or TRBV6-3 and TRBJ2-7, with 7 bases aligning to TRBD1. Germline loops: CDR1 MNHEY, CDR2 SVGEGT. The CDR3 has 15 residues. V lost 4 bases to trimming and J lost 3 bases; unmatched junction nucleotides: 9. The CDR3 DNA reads TGTGCCAGCAGTTCAACTTCGACAGGGTTCTACGAGCAGTACGTC. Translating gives CASSSTSTGFYEQYV.

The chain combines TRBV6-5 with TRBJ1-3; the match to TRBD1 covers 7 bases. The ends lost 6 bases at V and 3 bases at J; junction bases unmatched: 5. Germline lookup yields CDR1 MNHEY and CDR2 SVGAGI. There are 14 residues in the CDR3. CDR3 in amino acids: CASSAQGGGNTIYF. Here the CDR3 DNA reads TGTGCCAGCAGCGCTCAGGGGGGTGGAAACACCATATATTTT.